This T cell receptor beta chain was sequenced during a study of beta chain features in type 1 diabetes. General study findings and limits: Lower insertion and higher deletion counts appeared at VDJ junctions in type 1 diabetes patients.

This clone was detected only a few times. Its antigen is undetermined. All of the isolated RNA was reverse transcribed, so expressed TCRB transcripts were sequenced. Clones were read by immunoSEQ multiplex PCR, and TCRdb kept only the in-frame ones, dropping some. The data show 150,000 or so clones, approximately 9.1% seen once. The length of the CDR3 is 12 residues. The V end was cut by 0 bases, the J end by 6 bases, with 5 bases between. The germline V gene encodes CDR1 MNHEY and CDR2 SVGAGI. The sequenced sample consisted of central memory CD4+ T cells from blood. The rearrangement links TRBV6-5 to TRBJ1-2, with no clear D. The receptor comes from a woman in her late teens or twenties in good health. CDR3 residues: CASSYSGDGYTF. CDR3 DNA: TGTGCCAGCAGTTACTCCGGGGATGGCTACACCTTC.